The 30 T cell receptor beta chains below all came from one sample that was sequenced in a study of cytomegalovirus exposure and HLA in healthy donors. In the PCR, 60 Vbeta and 13 Jbeta primers were used. Generated by immunoSEQ multiplex PCR, the TCRdb table keeps only in-frame clones and is missing some. The table records more than 150,000 clones, roughly three quarters of them present only once. The sequenced material came from PBMCs. The source of these receptors is a woman aged 25 to 39 in good health and CMV-seropositive.

On this clone: At one end the junction does not follow the germline gene, possibly because of a read error. Here the CDR3 DNA reads TGTTCCAGCAGCTCGATCAGGGGGCGCGGGCACACTGAAGCTTTCTTT. It yields the protein CSSSSIRGRGHTEAFF. The V and J genes are TRBV7-9 and TRBJ1-1, with 8 bases fitting TRBD1. CDR1 is SEHNR and CDR2 is FQNEAQ in the germline V gene (reference sequence). This CDR3 is 16 amino acids long.

This clone was seen more than once but under ten times. The chain couples TRBV30 to TRBJ2-1, with 8 bases fitting TRBD2. The CDR3 spans 13 residues. Trimming took 2 bases from V and 9 from J; bases not matched to a gene: 6. Germline loops: CDR1 GTSNPN, CDR2 SVGIG (reference sequence). The CDR3 nucleotides are TGTGCCTGGAGTACGGGGGGGGGCCGTGAGCAGTTCTTC. Protein sequence: CAWSTGGGREQFF.

This clone was detected only once. This chain links TRBV4-3 with TRBJ2-1; 7 bases map to TRBD2. Germline loops: CDR1 LGHNA, CDR2 YSLEER. This CDR3 has 16 amino acids. The J segment lost 1 base and the V segment lost 2 bases, leaving 5 bases of the junction unmatched. CDR3 DNA sequence: TGCGCCAGCAGCCAACAGACGGGAGGTTCCTACAATGAGCAGTTCTTC. Translated: CASSQQTGGSYNEQFF.

The V gene is TRBV9, the J gene TRBJ1-4, with TRBD1 as a possible D gene (5 bases). V dropped 4 bases and J dropped 4 bases, with 14 bases sitting between them. This CDR3 is 15 amino acids long. In germline, CDR1 is SGDLS, CDR2 YYNGEE. The CDR3 is CASSPGGGHNEKLFF. As DNA, the CDR3 is TGTGCCAGCAGCCCTGGGGGAGGGCATAATGAAAAACTGTTTTTT.

This clone was seen a handful of times. The chain links TRBV12-1 to TRBJ2-1; the table's D call, TRBD2, was not checked against the DNA. TRBV12-1 is an annotated pseudogene. The CDR3 contains 12 residues. The CDR3 DNA follows: TGTGATTCTCTCCGGGGGTACAATGAGCAGTTCTTC. Translated, it gives CDSLRGYNEQFF.

This clone was recorded a few times. The genes are TRBV29-1 and TRBJ1-1, with 7 nucleotides matching TRBD1. V dropped 6 bases and J dropped 1; count of bases not matched to a gene: 5. In germline, CDR1 is SQVTM, CDR2 ANQGSEA. The CDR3 runs 13 residues. In nucleotides, the CDR3 is TGCAGCGTCTTCAGACAGGGGAACACTGAAGCTTTCTTT. It is translated as CSVFRQGNTEAFF.

V and J are TRBV7-2 and TRBJ2-5; 7 bases align to TRBD2. Per germline, CDR1 SGHTA and CDR2 FQGNSA. V shed 5 bases, J shed 5 bases, and the junction held 8 bases outside the gene matches. The CDR3 contains 14 residues. CDR3 region: CASSPIAGQETQYF. DNA of the CDR3: TGTGCCAGCAGCCCCATAGCGGGTCAGGAGACCCAGTACTTC.

DNA for the CDR3: TGTGCCAGCAGGATCCGGACAGGGTTAGAGAATGAGCAGTTCTTC. Encoded protein: CASRIRTGLENEQFF. The V gene is TRBV5-4, the J gene TRBJ2-1; TRBD1 matches 8 bases. CDR3 length: 15 amino acids. After removal of 5 bases from V and 7 bases from J, the junction contained 11 bases not matched to a gene. Per the germline V gene, CDR1 is SGHNT and CDR2 is YYREEE (reference sequence).

The chain couples TRBV9 to TRBJ2-1; 14 bases match TRBD2. The V gene end was trimmed by 3 bases and the J gene end by 10 bases; junction bases not matched to a gene: 12. CDR3 length: 17 amino acids. Germline V lookup: CDR1 SGDLS, CDR2 YYNGEE. CDR3 loop: CASSAGTSGGPRGEQFF. CDR3 coding DNA: TGTGCCAGCAGCGCCGGGACTAGCGGGGGCCCCAGAGGGGAGCAGTTCTTC.

The chain combines TRBV2 with TRBJ2-5; D is perhaps TRBD1 (6 bases). The germline V gene has CDR1 SNHLY and CDR2 FYNNEI. V was trimmed by 4 bases and J by 2 bases, leaving 20 bases between them. CDR3 length: 17 amino acids. The CDR3 DNA follows: TGTGCCAGCAGTGGCCGACTAAGGGGGAAAACGCAAGAGACCCAGTACTTC. It translates to CASSGRLRGKTQETQYF.

This chain uses TRBV9 with TRBJ1-2; D is ambiguous. Germline-derived CDR1 and CDR2 are SGDLS and YYNGEE. The CDR3 runs to 11 residues. Trimming shortened V by 4 bases and J by 7 bases, and 8 bases separated the two germline ends. The chain's CDR3 is CASSTGGGYTF. In DNA form, the CDR3 reads TGTGCCAGCAGCACGGGAGGTGGCTACACCTTC.

The rearrangement uses TRBV4-2 and TRBJ2-1, with 9 bases fitting TRBD2. The V segment lost 1 base and the J segment 0 bases; nucleotides outside the gene matches: 7. Germline CDR1 and CDR2: LGHNA and YNFKEQ. The CDR3 consists of 18 residues. CDR3 in amino acids: CASSQGGGGGFSYNEQFF. CDR3 DNA sequence: TGTGCCAGCAGCCAAGGGGGCGGGGGGGGTTTCTCCTACAATGAGCAGTTCTTC.

This rearrangement joins TRBV6-4 to TRBJ1-5, with a tentative D call TRBD1 (6 bases). The CDR3 has 13 residues. V was trimmed by 4 bases and J by 5 bases, leaving 9 bases between them. CDR1 and CDR2 (germline): MRHNA, SNTAGT. CDR3 amino acids: CASSAQGDQPQHF. CDR3 DNA sequence: TGTGCCAGCAGTGCACAGGGAGATCAGCCCCAGCATTTT.

V is TRBV19 and J is TRBJ2-7; TRBD2 matches 9 bases. CDR1 and CDR2 from the germline V gene are LNHDA and SQIVND (reference sequence). Trimming removed 5 bases from V and 4 bases from J; junction bases left unmatched: 3. This CDR3 is built from 13 residues. The CDR3 region has the DNA TGTGCCAGTAGTGGTAGCGGGGGTTACGAGCAGTACTTC. This codes for CASSGSGGYEQYF.

V and J are TRBV6-4 and TRBJ1-2; 7 nucleotides agree with TRBD1. J was trimmed by 5 bases and V by 0 bases; bases with no gene match: 6. The germline V gene has CDR1 MRHNA and CDR2 SNTAGT. The CDR3 is 15 amino acids. CDR3 nucleotides: TGTGCCAGCAGTGACTCGGGGGACAGCCTTTATGGCTACACCTTC. It encodes CASSDSGDSLYGYTF.

This chain links TRBV4-1 with TRBJ1-3, with 7 bases lining up with TRBD1. The V segment lost 0 bases and the J segment 3 bases; nucleotides outside the gene matches: 20. Per germline, CDR1 MGHRA and CDR2 YSYEKL. The CDR3 spans 21 residues. The chain's CDR3 is CASSQDLTGAQGKRGGNTIYF. The CDR3 region has the DNA TGCGCCAGCAGCCAAGATCTTACAGGGGCCCAGGGGAAACGAGGTGGAAACACCATATATTTT.

This chain links TRBV7-2 with TRBJ2-5, with a possible D match to TRBD2 (7 bases). Germline V gene data show CDR1 as SGHTA and CDR2 as FQGNSA. With 1 base removed from V and 6 bases from J, the gap between germline ends came to 12 bases. The CDR3 length is 14 residues. The CDR3 bases are TGTGCCAGCAGCTTAGAAGGGGGGGCCCAGACCCAGTACTTC. As protein: CASSLEGGAQTQYF. The full variable domain, in which reference TRBV7-2 and TRBJ2-5 provide the parts outside the CDR3, is GAGVSQSPSNKVTEKGKDVELRCDPISGHTALYWYRQSLGQGLEFLIYFQGNSAPDKSGLPSDRFSAERTGGSVSTLTIQRTQQEDSAVYLCASSLEGGAQTQYFGPGTRLLVL.

The chain uses TRBV6-5 and TRBJ2-7; D may be TRBD2 (7 bases). V lost 3 bases to trimming and J lost 4 bases, with 16 bases between them. The CDR3 is 15 residues long. Germline CDR1 is MNHEY and CDR2 is SVGAGI. The CDR3, as DNA: TGTGCCAGCAGTTATGGTGGGGGGGGCTCATACGAGCAGTACTTC. Translated, it gives CASSYGGGGSYEQYF.

In regard to this clone: This specimen includes other DNA sequences encoding the same CDR3. The chain links TRBV5-1 to TRBJ2-1; D gene uncertain. Looked up from germline, CDR1 is SGHRS and CDR2 is YFSETQ. This CDR3 has 15 residues. The V and J ends lost 0 bases and 0 bases respectively, with 7 bases between them. CDR3 DNA: TGCGCCAGCAGCTTGGTGCCAGGCTCCTACAATGAGCAGTTCTTC. The encoded protein is CASSLVPGSYNEQFF.

This clone was counted a single time. This chain joins TRBV7-6 and TRBJ2-2, with 13 nucleotides matching TRBD2. The CDR3 runs 19 residues. The junction had 6 bases not matched to a gene; V was cut back by 0 bases and J by 2 bases. CDR1 is SGHVS and CDR2 is FNYEAQ in the germline V gene. In DNA, the CDR3 is TGTGCCAGCAGCTTAGCGCCAGGACTAGCGGGGGATAACACCGGGGAGCTGTTTTTT. This codes for CASSLAPGLAGDNTGELFF. The whole variable domain, filled in from reference TRBV7-6 and TRBJ2-2, reads GAGVSQSPRYKVTKRGQDVALRCDPISGHVSLYWYRQALGQGPEFLTYFNYEAQQDKSGLPNDRFSAERPEGSISTLTIQRTEQRDSAMYRCASSLAPGLAGDNTGELFFGEGSRLTVL.

The J gene is TRBJ2-3, the V gene TRBV11-2, with 7 bases that match TRBD2. CDR1 is SGHAT and CDR2 is FQNNGV in the germline V gene. The CDR3 is made up of 15 amino acids. V was pared by 6 bases and J by 2 bases, with 8 bases of the junction left unmatched. The CDR3 loop is CASRVGGGFTDTQYF. The CDR3 DNA is TGTGCCAGCAGAGTGGGCGGGGGTTTCACAGATACGCAGTATTTT.

V usage is TRBV5-6 and J usage is TRBJ1-1; perhaps TRBD1 as D (6 bases). The length of the CDR3 is 14 residues. Germline CDR1 and CDR2: SGHDT and YYEEEE. Between the trimmed V and J ends, which lost 6 bases and 0 bases, there was a span of 12 bases. The CDR3 here is CASNWTVMNTEAFF. The CDR3, as DNA: TGTGCCAGCAACTGGACAGTTATGAACACTGAAGCTTTCTTT.

The chain employs TRBV5-5 and TRBJ1-6; D unresolved. Trimming stripped 0 bases from V and 7 bases from J, with 11 bases between. Per germline, CDR1 SGHKS and CDR2 YYEKEE (reference sequence). The CDR3 consists of 15 residues. The CDR3 DNA reads as TGTGCCAGCAGCTTGGTTTGGATGGAGAATTCACCCCTCCACTTT. This codes for CASSLVWMENSPLHF. Filled out from reference TRBV5-5 and TRBJ1-6, the complete variable domain reads DAGVTQSPTHLIKTRGQQVTLRCSPISGHKSVSWYQQVLGQGPQFIFQYYEKEERGRGNFPDRFSARQFPNYSSELNVNALLLGDSALYLCASSLVWMENSPLHFGNGTRLTVT.

In its sample, this clone was seen a few times. This chain uses TRBV19 with TRBJ2-1; 10 bases are a match to TRBD1. The germline V gene has CDR1 LNHDA and CDR2 SQIVND (reference sequence). The J segment lost 7 bases and the V segment lost 5 bases, leaving 2 bases of the junction unmatched. The CDR3 length is 13 residues. DNA for the CDR3: TGTGCCAGTAGTGGACAGGGGGGGAATGAGCAGTTCTTC. This gives the protein CASSGQGGNEQFF. Together with reference TRBV19 and TRBJ2-1, the CDR3 gives the full variable domain: DGGITQSPKYLFRKEGQNVTLSCEQNLNHDAMYWYRQDPGQGLRLIYYSQIVNDFQKGDIAEGYSVSREKKESFPLTVTSAQKNPTAFYLCASSGQGGNEQFFGPGTRLTVL.

This clone was seen more than once but under ten times. J is TRBJ1-2 and V is TRBV28, with TRBD1 matching over 12 bases. V lost 6 bases to trimming and J lost 4 bases; unmatched junction nucleotides: 3. Germline V lookup: CDR1 MDHEN, CDR2 SYDVKM. The CDR3 runs 14 residues. This CDR3 is CASSPGQGAYGYTF. The CDR3 DNA follows: TGTGCCAGCAGCCCGGGACAGGGGGCCTATGGCTACACCTTC.

The chain combines TRBV30 with TRBJ2-2; possibly TRBD2 for D (5 bases). Per germline, CDR1 GTSNPN and CDR2 SVGIG (reference sequence). V lost 0 bases and J 0 bases, leaving 8 bases between the germline ends. This CDR3 is built from 15 residues. In nucleotides, the CDR3 is TGTGCCTGGAGTGTGAGACTAACGAACACCGGGGAGCTGTTTTTT. Translating gives CAWSVRLTNTGELFF.

This chain links TRBV5-6 with TRBJ2-1; 7 bases match TRBD1. The CDR3 loop spans 16 amino acids. CDR1 and CDR2 (germline): SGHDT, YYEEEE. With 0 bases clipped from V and 3 bases from J, the junction kept 6 bases outside the gene matches. The CDR3 DNA reads as TGTGCCAGCAGCTTGGATGTGGACAGGTACTACAATGAGCAGTTCTTC. The encoded protein is CASSLDVDRYYNEQFF.

The chain uses TRBV19 and TRBJ2-3, with 7 bases that match TRBD2. The germline V gene encodes CDR1 LNHDA and CDR2 SQIVND (reference sequence). The CDR3 is made up of 13 amino acids. Germline trimming cut 5 bases from V and 5 bases from J; bases unmatched to any gene: 4. The CDR3 is CASSLGGKDTQYF. The CDR3 nucleotides read TGTGCCAGTAGTCTGGGGGGGAAAGATACGCAGTATTTT.

This chain uses TRBV7-8 with TRBJ1-2, with 8 bases lining up with TRBD1. Germline V lookup: CDR1 SGHVS, CDR2 FQNEAQ. This CDR3 region has 15 residues. V gave up 5 bases and J gave up 4 bases; unmatched junction bases: 9. As DNA, the CDR3 is TGTGCCAGCAGCCCCGGACAGGGAACTGGCTATGGCTACACCTTC. It yields the protein CASSPGQGTGYGYTF.

Only one count was recorded for this clone. CDR3 region: CASSLGQGSSQPQHF. As DNA, the CDR3 is TGCGCCAGCAGCCTAGGACAGGGGAGTAGTCAGCCCCAGCATTTT. The chain uses TRBV5-1 and TRBJ1-5; 9 positions match TRBD1. Per germline, CDR1 SGHRS and CDR2 YFSETQ. The CDR3 spans 15 residues. V gave up 4 bases and J gave up 6 bases; unmatched junction bases: 8.